This T cell receptor beta chain originates from a study of blood T cell repertoires in COVID-19. CDR1 is LNHDA, CDR2 SQIVND, per germline (reference sequence). This CDR3 has 16 residues. V was trimmed by 1 base and J by 3 bases, leaving 13 bases between them. Libraries were prepared by immunoSEQ multiplex PCR; TCRdb keeps only in-frame clonotypes and omits some of them. Among 150,000 to 200,000 clones listed, 65% to 80% were seen once. The receptor was derived from a woman in her 50s with acute COVID-19. This chain links TRBV19 with TRBJ1-5; possible D gene TRBD1, 5 bases. Sequencing input: PBMCs or T cells enriched from blood (not recorded which). The CDR3 is CASSIGSGGLNQPQHF. The CDR3 nucleotides are TGTGCCAGTAGTATAGGATCGGGGGGACTCAATCAGCCCCAGCATTTT.